The T cell receptor (beta chain) under discussion was sequenced for a study of early T cells in non-severe SARS-CoV-2 infection. This clonotype was recorded many times. The length of the CDR3 is 14 residues. Trimming left V 3 bases short and J 2 bases short, with 10 bases between. Per the germline V gene, CDR1 is SGHTA and CDR2 is FQGTGA. Each CDR3 protein is one row after TCRdb ran MiXCR on the 5' RACE reads. The data hold about 90,000 distinct CDR3 sequences, with about 12% observed a single time. The V gene is TRBV7-3, the J gene TRBJ1-1, with unresolved D. This sample comprised whole blood, obtained at baseline. The TCR comes from an adult who was a healthcare worker with PCR-confirmed SARS-CoV-2 infection or an uninfected control (not recorded which). In DNA form, the CDR3 reads TGTGCCAGCAGCTTGGGCGGAGAAAACACTGAAGCTTTCTTT. Its translation: CASSLGGENTEAFF.